These 8 T cell receptor beta chains originate from one sample sequenced in a study of cytomegalovirus exposure and HLA in healthy donors. PCR used 60 Vbeta primers and 13 Jbeta primers. TCRdb keeps only in-frame clones here, not all; method: immunoSEQ multiplex PCR. The sample has 140,000 to 150,000 clones, over 70% seen once. Sample: PBMCs. These TCRs come from a middle-aged woman in good health and CMV-seronegative.

This chain uses TRBV6-5 with TRBJ2-7; 11 bases line up with TRBD2. The germline gives CDR1 MNHEY, CDR2 SVGAGI. The CDR3 spans 16 residues. V shed 0 bases and J 2 bases; nucleotides not matched to a gene: 3. The CDR3, as DNA: TGTGCCAGCAGTTACTCATGGACTAGCGGGCCCTACGAGCAGTACTTC. This sequence encodes CASSYSWTSGPYEQYF.

V gene TRBV2 combines with J gene TRBJ2-1; TRBD2 matches 13 bases. The CDR3 extends over 16 amino acids. The V gene end was trimmed by 3 bases and the J gene end by 5 bases; junction bases not matched to a gene: 4. The germline gives CDR1 SNHLY, CDR2 FYNNEI. CDR3 loop: CASSDGLAGVHNEQFF. For the CDR3, the DNA is TGTGCCAGCAGTGACGGACTAGCGGGGGTACACAATGAGCAGTTCTTC.

J is TRBJ1-5 and V is TRBV27; no firm D call. The CDR3 length is 15 residues. CDR1 and CDR2 from the germline V gene are MNHEY and SMNVEV (reference sequence). Trimming pared 3 bases from V and 3 bases from J, leaving 12 bases between. CDR3 in DNA: TGTGCCAGCAGTTTGGGCAGCCTCGACAATCAGCCCCAGCATTTT. It codes for CASSLGSLDNQPQHF.

The chain combines TRBV10-3 with TRBJ2-3, with D perhaps TRBD2 (5 bases). The CDR3 has 13 residues. Germline assignment: CDR1 ENHRY and CDR2 SYGVKD. Trimming pared 3 bases from V and 6 bases from J, leaving 10 bases between. The CDR3 DNA is TGTGCCATCAGTGAAGGGAGTCCGGATACGCAGTATTTT. It codes for CAISEGSPDTQYF.

V and J are TRBV7-8 and TRBJ2-1, with 7 bases lining up with TRBD2. V lost 6 bases to trimming and J lost 7 bases; unmatched junction nucleotides: 12. From germline, CDR1 is SGHVS and CDR2 FQNEAQ. CDR3 size: 15 residues. CDR3 in amino acids: CASRALGPSGNEQFF. DNA for the CDR3: TGTGCCAGCAGGGCCTTAGGGCCTAGCGGTAATGAGCAGTTCTTC.

The J gene is TRBJ2-7, the V gene TRBV18; TRBD2 matches 7 bases. Trimming took 1 base from V and 7 from J; bases not matched to a gene: 10. The CDR3 totals 15 residues. The germline gives CDR1 KGHSH, CDR2 LQKENI. The CDR3 spells CASSPLGAGRREQYF. The CDR3 nucleotides are TGTGCCAGCTCACCACTCGGAGCCGGGAGGCGGGAGCAGTACTTC.

The chain employs TRBV19 and TRBJ2-3; D remains ambiguous. This CDR3 has 14 amino acids. The V gene lost 3 bases and the J gene lost 4 bases, with 11 bases spanning the gap. Looked up from germline, CDR1 is LNHDA and CDR2 is SQIVND (reference sequence). This CDR3 reads CASSISARADTQYF. CDR3 coding DNA: TGTGCCAGTAGTATTTCCGCACGGGCAGATACGCAGTATTTT. Full variable domain (remainder filled in from reference TRBV19 and TRBJ2-3): DGGITQSPKYLFRKEGQNVTLSCEQNLNHDAMYWYRQDPGQGLRLIYYSQIVNDFQKGDIAEGYSVSREKKESFPLTVTSAQKNPTAFYLCASSISARADTQYFGPGTRLTVL.

This clone appeared a few times. CDR3 nucleotides: TGTGCCACCCGCGGGATGCCACTCTATGGCTACACCTTC. Protein sequence: CATRGMPLYGYTF. The chain uses TRBV19 and TRBJ1-2, with unresolved D. This CDR3 region has 13 residues. Trimming took off 10 bases at V and 4 bases at J, with 16 bases between the two ends. From germline, CDR1 is LNHDA and CDR2 SQIVND (reference sequence). The full variable domain, with the rest looked up from reference TRBV19 and TRBJ1-2, is DGGITQSPKYLFRKEGQNVTLSCEQNLNHDAMYWYRQDPGQGLRLIYYSQIVNDFQKGDIAEGYSVSREKKESFPLTVTSAQKNPTAFYLCATRGMPLYGYTFGSGTRLTVV.